This TCR beta chain is from a study of tumor-infiltrating lymphocytes in glioblastoma multiforme. Whole-study results and caveats: Just one glioblastoma patient contributed to the TCR-mutation comparison.

This clonotype was observed a handful of times. Its antigen is undetermined. The junction departs from germline at one end; a sequencing error may be responsible. Three nested ARM-PCR rounds with V-beta and C-beta primers built TCRB libraries. TCRB cDNA was made from approximately 0.5 ug total RNA. Each CDR3 protein gets one entry after TCRdb re-called the multiplex PCR reads with MiXCR. The sample records over 10,000 distinct CDR3 sequences, roughly 70% being singletons. The sequence came from a male donor with glioblastoma. The specimen sequenced was brain tumor tissue.

Written as DNA, the CDR3 is TGCGCCAGCAGTGAGTCGATTGAAGACAGGCGGTTC. It specifies CASSESIEDRRF. This chain joins TRBV10-2 and TRBJ2-7, with D maybe TRBD1 (6 bases). This CDR3 contains 12 residues. The germline CDR1 and CDR2 sequences are WSHSY and SAAADI.